The clone carrying this TCR beta chain was counted a few times. One entry per CDR3 protein results from TCRdb running MiXCR on the 5' RACE reads. Altogether around 1.7 million distinct CDR3 sequences are present, under 35% being singletons, with the ten largest covering about 0.25%. The data were obtained in a study of identical twins. This CDR3 comprises 15 residues. The trim removed 0 bases at V and 4 bases at J, leaving 6 bases unmatched. Germline CDR1 SGDLS, CDR2 YYNGEE. The TCR originated in a newborn girl in good health. Material for sequencing was cord blood. The chain recombines TRBV9 with TRBJ1-2; the match to TRBD1 covers 7 bases. CDR3 sequence reads: CASSVGNTGAYGYTF. DNA for the CDR3: TGTGCCAGCAGCGTAGGCAACACAGGGGCCTATGGCTACACCTTC.